Listed below are T cell receptor beta chains from one sample, sequenced in a study of cytomegalovirus exposure and HLA in healthy donors. Libraries were prepared by immunoSEQ multiplex PCR; TCRdb keeps only in-frame clonotypes and omits some of them. The sample shows about 180,000 clones, approximately 82% of them seen only once. The sequencing input was PBMCs. These receptors all stem from a woman aged 25-40 years in good health and CMV-seronegative. Both conserved end residues are part of each CDR3. A D gene is named only where the DNA matches it firmly. Clone size is shown for a subset of rows, as once, few, many or a class of expanded clone.

length	V	D	J	size	CDR3	DNA
13	TRBV28	.	TRBJ1-2	.	CASTLQGTYGYTF	TGTGCCAGCACCCTACAGGGCACCTATGGCTACACCTTC
17	TRBV7-9	TRBD1	TRBJ1-3	.	CASSPATGAQVSNTIYF	TGTGCCAGCAGCCCGGCAACAGGGGCGCAGGTTTCGAACACCATATATTTT
14	TRBV23-1	.	TRBJ1-1	.	CAPLCSRENTEAFF	TGCGCCCCTTTATGCTCACGGGAAAACACTGAAGCTTTCTTT
13	TRBV6-6	TRBD2	TRBJ2-7	.	CAGLLAEVYEQYF	TGTGCCGGACTGCTAGCGGAGGTGTACGAGCAGTACTTC
13	TRBV30	.	TRBJ1-3	.	CAWNGISGNTIYF	TGTGCCTGGAACGGGATCTCTGGAAACACCATATATTTT
13	TRBV30	TRBD1	TRBJ2-1	.	CACRDRVYNEQFF	TGTGCCTGCCGGGACAGGGTATACAATGAGCAGTTCTTC
12	TRBV7-9	TRBD1	TRBJ2-1	.	CASWDRGNEQFF	TGTGCCAGCTGGGACAGGGGGAATGAGCAGTTCTTC
11	TRBV21-1	.	TRBJ1-5	.	CASTGGQPQHF	TGTGCCAGCACAGGGGGTCAGCCCCAGCATTTT
14	TRBV6-5	.	TRBJ1-6	few	CASRPGWSSSPLHF	TGTGCCAGCAGACCAGGGTGGAGTAGTTCACCCCTCCACTTT
14	TRBV5-4	TRBD1	TRBJ1-2	.	CASSFQGANYGYTF	TGTGCCAGCAGCTTCCAGGGGGCTAACTATGGCTACACCTTC
13	TRBV27	.	TRBJ2-1	once	CASSLTGYNEQFF	TGTGCCAGCAGTTTAACAGGGTACAATGAGCAGTTCTTC
14	TRBV4-1	.	TRBJ1-4	.	CASSQDKYTEKLFF	TGCGCCAGCAGCCAAGATAAATACACTGAAAAACTGTTTTTT
14	TRBV29-1	.	TRBJ2-3	.	CSVVKGDSTDTQYF	TGCAGCGTTGTGAAAGGGGATAGCACAGATACGCAGTATTTT
15	TRBV11-2	TRBD2	TRBJ2-1	.	CASSLSGVNVNEQFF	TGTGCCAGCAGCTTAAGCGGGGTGAACGTCAATGAGCAGTTCTTC
16	TRBV7-3	TRBD2	TRBJ2-1	.	CASSALAGFTYNEQFF	TGTGCCAGCAGCGCATTAGCGGGATTCACCTACAATGAGCAGTTCTTC
20	TRBV4-3	TRBD1	TRBJ2-2	.	CASSQDYRRGQGASTGELFF	TGCGCCAGCAGCCAAGATTATCGGAGGGGACAGGGGGCCAGCACCGGGGAGCTGTTTTTT
16	TRBV6-5	TRBD1	TRBJ1-3	.	CASSYAGTGAGNTIYF	TGTGCCAGCAGTTACGCCGGGACAGGGGCTGGAAACACCATATATTTT
16	TRBV4-2	TRBD1	TRBJ1-4	.	CASTRKGRGFNEKLFF	TGTGCCAGCACCAGAAAGGGCAGGGGGTTTAATGAAAAACTGTTTTTT
18	TRBV28	TRBD1	TRBJ2-7	.	CASSLPSSRRGLSYEQYF	TGTGCCAGCAGTCTACCCTCCTCCCGCAGGGGGCTATCCTACGAGCAGTACTTC
19	TRBV12-2	.	TRBJ2-4	few	CASRLVGPNRRLAKNIQYF	TGTGCAAGTCGCTTAGTGGGCCCTAACAGGCGACTAGCCAAAAACATTCAGTACTTC
12	TRBV28	.	TRBJ1-2	.	CASRDSLYGYTF	TGTGCCAGCAGGGACAGTCTCTATGGCTACACCTTC
15	TRBV7-2	.	TRBJ2-7	.	CASSLVEGRGSEQYF	TGTGCCAGCAGCTTAGTGGAAGGGAGGGGGAGTGAGCAGTACTTC
13	TRBV5-1	.	TRBJ2-5	.	CASSWEYQETQYF	TGCGCCAGCAGCTGGGAGTACCAAGAGACCCAGTACTTC
17	TRBV7-6	.	TRBJ1-5	.	CASSLARISYSNQPQHF	TGTGCCAGCAGCTTAGCGAGAATCTCATATAGCAATCAGCCCCAGCATTTT
14	TRBV9	.	TRBJ2-1	.	CASSVDGQYNEQFF	TGTGCCAGCAGCGTGGACGGACAGTACAATGAGCAGTTCTTC
14	TRBV14	.	TRBJ1-1	once	CASSQDSGDTEAFF	TGTGCCAGCAGCCAAGACAGCGGGGACACTGAAGCTTTCTTT
16	TRBV19	TRBD1	TRBJ1-5	.	CASSMTGQGRNQPQHF	TGTGCCAGTAGTATGACGGGACAGGGGAGGAATCAGCCCCAGCATTTT
14	TRBV7-6	.	TRBJ2-7	once	CASRLGPLTYEQYF	TGTGCCAGCAGACTAGGACCACTTACCTACGAGCAGTACTTC
14	TRBV4-3	.	TRBJ1-5	.	CASSLDRGNQPQHF	TGCGCCAGCAGCCTAGATAGGGGTAACCAGCCCCAGCATTTC
13	TRBV5-5	TRBD1	TRBJ1-5	.	CASSFQGDQPQHF	TGTGCCAGCAGCTTCCAGGGGGATCAGCCCCAGCATTTT
15	TRBV2	TRBD1	TRBJ1-1	.	CASSAAGTGNTEAFF	TGTGCCAGCAGTGCCGCTGGGACAGGGAACACTGAAGCTTTCTTT
13	TRBV5-6	.	TRBJ1-2	.	CASSLGNSYGYTF	TGTGCCAGCAGCTTGGGCAACAGCTATGGCTACACCTTC
17	TRBV7-9	.	TRBJ1-1	.	CASSPQGNIILNTEAFF	TGTGCCAGCAGCCCTCAGGGGAACATCATCTTGAACACTGAAGCTTTCTTT
14	TRBV28	.	TRBJ1-3	.	CASSSQGWGNTIYF	TGTGCCAGCAGTTCACAGGGATGGGGAAACACCATATATTTT
15	TRBV5-4	TRBD1	TRBJ1-6	few	CASSPGGDGHSPLHF	TGTGCCAGCAGCCCAGGGGGCGATGGCCATTCACCCCTCCACTTT
13	TRBV28	.	TRBJ1-1	once	CASSRQGPREAFF	TGTGCCAGCAGTCGCCAGGGTCCCAGAGAAGCTTTCTTT
12	TRBV2	.	TRBJ2-6	.	CGGGAGANVLTF	TGCGGAGGGGGGGCTGGGGCCAACGTCCTGACTTTC
14	TRBV29-1	.	TRBJ2-7	.	CSVEVGGGGNEQYF	TGCAGCGTTGAAGTAGGGGGGGGCGGGAACGAGCAGTACTTC
16	TRBV27	TRBD1	TRBJ2-2	.	CASSPPGTGVIGELFF	TGTGCCAGCAGTCCCCCCGGGACAGGGGTGATCGGGGAGCTGTTTTTT
15	TRBV4-1	TRBD2	TRBJ2-7	.	CASSQGSGGRGEQYF	TGCGCCAGCAGCCAAGGGTCGGGGGGGCGCGGCGAGCAGTACTTC
12	TRBV7-6	.	TRBJ2-7	.	CASSLGQFEQYF	TGTGCCAGCAGCCTTGGGCAATTCGAGCAGTACTTC
13	TRBV5-6	.	TRBJ1-2	few	CASSLGVRNGYTF	TGTGCCAGCAGCTTGGGGGTGAGGAATGGCTACACCTTC
13	TRBV30	TRBD1	TRBJ1-6	.	CAWSGQGNSPLHF	TGTGCCTGGAGCGGACAGGGGAATTCACCCCTCCACTTT
14	TRBV5-6	TRBD2	TRBJ2-2	.	CASSPGGGTGELFF	TGTGCCAGCAGTCCGGGAGGAGGGACCGGGGAGCTGTTTTTT
13	TRBV30	TRBD2	TRBJ2-2	.	CAWTRLAGGELFF	TGTGCCTGGACTAGACTAGCGGGAGGTGAGCTGTTTTTT
14	TRBV6-5	TRBD1	TRBJ1-3	few	CASSTGGTGNTIYF	TGTGCCAGCAGTACAGGGGGTACTGGAAACACCATATATTTT
13	TRBV28	.	TRBJ1-1	.	CASSLPPFPGAFF	TGTGCCAGCAGTTTACCCCCTTTCCCAGGGGCTTTCTTT
14	TRBV2	.	TRBJ2-3	.	CASSAGRRPDTQYF	TGTGCCAGCAGTGCAGGGAGGCGGCCAGATACGCAGTATTTT
14	TRBV4-1	TRBD2	TRBJ2-7	few	CASSQSGGLDEQYF	TGCGCCAGCAGCCAGTCGGGAGGCTTAGACGAGCAGTACTTC
14	TRBV7-9	TRBD1	TRBJ1-4	.	CASSSTGGGEKLFF	TGTGCCAGCAGCTCGACAGGGGGAGGTGAAAAACTGTTTTTT
15	TRBV4-3	.	TRBJ1-2	.	CASSQGGGAGYGYTF	TGCGCCAGCAGCCAAGGAGGGGGGGCTGGCTATGGCTACACCTTC